Listed below are T cell receptor beta chains from one sample, sequenced in a study of T cells in Graves' hyperthyroidism and ophthalmopathy. From the multiplex PCR reads, TCRdb called clonotypes with MiXCR, one entry per CDR3 protein. The sample yields fewer than 350,000 distinct CDR3 sequences, about 20% seen once. Material: blood. These receptors all stem from a woman aged 45-65 years with Graves' hyperthyroidism. Each CDR3 is given with its conserved first and last residue. Fields, in order: CDR3 DNA, CDR3 protein, clone size, D gene, V gene, J gene. The D gene is left open where the match is weak. Size values are once, few and many counts, or a class for expanded clones, and some rows have none.

TGCAGTGCAGGGGGGGCGGCGGCCGGGGAGCTGTTTTTT	CSAGGAAAGELFF	few	NA	TRBV20-1	TRBJ2-2
TGTGCCAGCTCCCCGGAGGGGGTTAGCACTGAAGCTTTCTTT	CASSPEGVSTEAFF	NA	NA	TRBV2	TRBJ1-1
TGTGCCAGCAGCCAAGTCGTAGCAAGCTCCTATAATTCACCCCTCCACTTT	CASSQVVASSYNSPLHF	NA	NA	TRBV4-2	TRBJ1-6
TGTGCCAGCAGCTACAGGGGGCAGGACTATGGCTACACCTTC	CASSYRGQDYGYTF	few	TRBD1	TRBV5-5	TRBJ1-2
TGTGCCAGCACCCTACGGGCAGGGGGCGTTGGCTACACCTTC	CASTLRAGGVGYTF	NA	TRBD1	TRBV27	TRBJ1-2
TGTGCCAGCACCCAGAACGCTAGGAGCACAGATACGCAGTATTTT	CASTQNARSTDTQYF	few	NA	TRBV11-2	TRBJ2-3
TGTGCCAGCAAGGTAGACAGCCAAGAATGGGGCTACACCTTC	CASKVDSQEWGYTF	many	NA	TRBV2	TRBJ1-2
TGTGCCAGCTCACTCGACCAGAACACCGGGGAGCTGTTTTTT	CASSLDQNTGELFF	NA	NA	TRBV18	TRBJ2-2
TGTGCCAGCAGCCCCTTAGGGACGGTTGAAGCTTTCTTT	CASSPLGTVEAFF	NA	NA	TRBV12-3/TRBV12-4	TRBJ1-1
TGTGCCAGCAGTTTATGGGGGGCGGGGGACAGTTTCTACGAGCAGTACTTC	CASSLWGAGDSFYEQYF	NA	NA	TRBV27	TRBJ2-7